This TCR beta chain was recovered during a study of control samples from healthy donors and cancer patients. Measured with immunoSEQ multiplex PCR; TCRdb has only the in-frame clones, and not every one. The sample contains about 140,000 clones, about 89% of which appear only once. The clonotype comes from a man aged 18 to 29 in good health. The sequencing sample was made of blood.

In DNA form, the CDR3 reads TGTGCCAGCAGCTTGAGAACGACAGGGGTAGAGACCCAGTACTTC. It translates to CASSLRTTGVETQYF. The V and J genes are TRBV5-5 and TRBJ2-5, with 8 bases aligning to TRBD1. Germline assignment: CDR1 SGHKS and CDR2 YYEKEE (reference sequence). The junction had 6 bases not matched to a gene; V was cut back by 1 base and J by 4 bases. There are 15 residues in the CDR3.